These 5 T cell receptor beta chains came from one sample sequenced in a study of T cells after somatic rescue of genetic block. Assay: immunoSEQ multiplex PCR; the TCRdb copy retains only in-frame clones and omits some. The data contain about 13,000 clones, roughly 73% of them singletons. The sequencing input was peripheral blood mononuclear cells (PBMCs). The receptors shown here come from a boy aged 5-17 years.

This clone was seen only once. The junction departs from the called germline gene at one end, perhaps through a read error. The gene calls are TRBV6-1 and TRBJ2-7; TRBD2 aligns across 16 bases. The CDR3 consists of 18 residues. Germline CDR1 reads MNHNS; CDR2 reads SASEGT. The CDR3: CAISEVPGLAGGVYEQYF. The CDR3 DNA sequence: TGTGCCATCAGTGAGGTCCCGGGACTAGCGGGAGGGGTCTACGAGCAGTACTTC.

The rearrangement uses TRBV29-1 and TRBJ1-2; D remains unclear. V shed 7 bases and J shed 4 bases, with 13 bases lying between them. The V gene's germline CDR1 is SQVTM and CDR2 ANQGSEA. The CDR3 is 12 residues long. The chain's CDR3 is CSAGESTYGYTF. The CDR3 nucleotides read TGCAGCGCCGGCGAGAGTACCTATGGCTACACCTTC.

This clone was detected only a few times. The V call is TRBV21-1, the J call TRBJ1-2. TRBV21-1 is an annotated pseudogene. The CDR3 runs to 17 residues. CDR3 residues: CASSKVLARGGSYGYTF. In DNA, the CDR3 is TGTGCCAGCAGCAAAGTGCTGGCTAGGGGTGGGAGCTATGGCTACACCTTC.

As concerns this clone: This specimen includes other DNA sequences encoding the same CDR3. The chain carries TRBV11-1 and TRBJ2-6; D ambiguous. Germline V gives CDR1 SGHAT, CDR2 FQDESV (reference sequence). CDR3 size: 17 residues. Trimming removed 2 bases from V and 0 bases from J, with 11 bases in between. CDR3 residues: CASSLSFQVSGANVLTF. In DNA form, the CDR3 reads TGTGCCAGCAGCTTATCCTTCCAGGTCTCTGGGGCCAACGTCCTGACTTTC.

The chain's CDR3 is CASSFLAGGPSEQYF. The CDR3 DNA follows: TGTGCCAGCAGCTTCTTAGCGGGAGGGCCGTCCGAGCAGTACTTC. The chain employs TRBV28 and TRBJ2-7, with 11 bases identical to TRBD2. This CDR3 contains 15 residues. J was trimmed by 6 bases and V by 6 bases; bases with no gene match: 10. Germline CDR1 MDHEN, CDR2 SYDVKM.